This T cell receptor (beta chain) emerged from a study of CD8+ T cells in alopecia areata. Study summary: Female C3H/HeJ recipients aged about 6-11 weeks got skin from C3H/HeJ graft donors aged roughly 6-13 months that had spontaneous alopecia.

Germline CDR1 and CDR2: NSHNY and SYGAGN. CDR3 size: 15 residues. Trimming took 2 bases from V and 0 from J, leaving 10 bases between them. Sorting used CD4, CD8alpha, NKG2D, NKG2ACE and other markers on pooled cutaneous lymph node cells. RNA extraction was followed by reverse transcription into cDNA, which acted as the sequencing template. Data came from immunoSEQ multiplex PCR; TCRdb stores just in-frame clones and leaves some out. The specimen has 270,000 or so clones, none found just once. Notes on this clone: Gene names follow the mouse nomenclature. The sequenced fragment ends 4 residues before the CDR3 boundary, so the rest is inferred from the germline J gene.

The sample was CD4+ T cells sorted from a lymph node. This receptor was taken from a C3H/HeJ mouse with alopecia areata. The MHC haplotype of the strain is H2-k. The genes are TRBV13-1 and TRBJ2-4, with D unresolved. This chain's CDR3 is CASSETTTSQNTLYF. CDR3 DNA, as far as it was read: TGTGCCAGCAGTGAGACGACAACTAGTCAAAAC.